What follows is one T cell receptor beta chain and its context. The data originate from a study of monozygotic twins with inflammatory bowel disease. Germline CDR1 reads SGHDT; CDR2 reads YYEEEE. The CDR3 totals 12 residues. Added by template switching were UMIs that each held a 6-nucleotide sample barcode. TCRdb re-called the 5' RACE reads and gives one entry per CDR3 protein, without DNA. The sample data list 40,000 to 45,000 distinct CDR3 sequences. Whole blood served as the source of total RNA, and no T cell sorting took place. The chain uses TRBV5-6 and TRBJ2-1. The sequence derives from a human donor with ulcerative colitis or Crohn's disease, or a healthy co-twin of an affected twin (not recorded which). What was sequenced was blood. The CDR3 reads CASSLVQNEQFF.